Following are 9 T cell receptor beta chains from one sample sequenced in a study of shared clonotypes between healthy human individuals (dated by TCRdb to 2020 to 2021). Library preparation employed the immunoSEQ multiplex PCR assay. Imported from immuneACCESS, the table was reduced by TCRdb to in-frame sequences with V and J called. These copies leave out some clones; in studies compared against another copy, an unresolved V gene accounts for under half, and the cause of the remainder is not known. The sample data list 2 million to 2.5 million clones, and over 85% of these were observed just once. The ten top clones hold about 0.37% of the sample. Sequenced input: naive CD4+ T cells from PBMCs. The intended sense of this specimen's cell subset or site label: CD45RA+ positively selected. Receptors originate from a man between 18 and 29 years old in good health. Some clones in this sample may be carry-over from other donors' samples.

The chain is built from TRBV11-2 and TRBJ2-2; TRBD1 or TRBD2 may be the D gene (7 bases each). Germline CDR1 is SGHAT and CDR2 is FQNNGV. V gave up 4 bases and J gave up 5 bases, with 17 bases separating them. The CDR3 loop spans 16 amino acids. The CDR3 protein is CASSSRSRGGTGELFF. For the CDR3, the DNA is TGTGCCAGCAGCTCCCGGAGCAGGGGGGGGACCGGGGAGCTGTTTTTT. Full variable domain (rest looked up from reference TRBV11-2 and TRBJ2-2): EAGVAQSPRYKIIEKRQSVAFWCNPISGHATLYWYQQILGQGPKLLIQFQNNGVVDDSQLPKDRFSAERLKGVDSTLKIQPAKLEDSAVYLCASSSRSRGGTGELFFGEGSRLTVL.

The rearrangement uses TRBV4-1 and TRBJ2-3, with 8 nucleotides matching TRBD2. Germline V CDR1 and CDR2: MGHRA, YSYEKL. The CDR3 is made up of 17 amino acids. J gave up 6 bases and V 2 bases, and 13 bases lay outside the gene matches. The CDR3 sequence: CASSQSVPGLGADTQYF. In nucleotides, the CDR3 is TGCGCCAGCAGCCAAAGCGTTCCGGGACTAGGTGCCGATACGCAGTATTTT.

About this clone itself: Other nucleotide sequences in the sample specify the same CDR3. V and J are TRBV5-6 and TRBJ2-7; D gene uncertain. Trimming left V 1 base short and J 6 bases short, with 8 bases between. The CDR3 is 12 residues long. The V gene's germline CDR1 is SGHDT and CDR2 YYEEEE. CDR3 in DNA: TGTGCCAGCAGCTTGAGGCTAGGCGAGCAGTACTTC. This sequence encodes CASSLRLGEQYF.

The CDR3 DNA reads as TGTGCCAGCCGGGGGGCCGACAGGGAGTTCTCAGGAAGAAAGACCCAGTACTTC. Translated: CASRGADREFSGRKTQYF. The gene calls are TRBV2 and TRBJ2-5; D tentatively reads TRBD1 or TRBD2 (7 bases each). Looked up from germline, CDR1 is SNHLY and CDR2 is FYNNEI. V shed 8 bases and J shed 6 bases, with 31 bases lying between them. The CDR3 covers 18 residues.

The J gene is TRBJ2-2, the V gene TRBV7-9; D possibly corresponds to TRBD1 (6 bases). Between the trimmed V and J ends, which lost 7 bases and 6 bases, there was a span of 18 bases. The CDR3 has 15 residues. Looked up from germline, CDR1 is SEHNR and CDR2 is FQNEAQ (reference sequence). The CDR3 protein is CASTLLGAGAGELFF. The CDR3 coding sequence is TGTGCCAGCACCCTTCTGGGGGCCGGTGCCGGGGAGCTGTTTTTT.

The gene calls are TRBV28 and TRBJ2-3; 7 bases fit TRBD2. Germline V gene lookup returns CDR1 MDHEN and CDR2 SYDVKM. V was clipped by 10 bases and J by 3 bases; unmatched bases: 10. The CDR3 covers 14 residues. The CDR3 is CANGGSRGTDTQYF. The DNA for the CDR3 is TGTGCCAACGGGGGGTCGCGGGGTACAGATACGCAGTATTTT.

The chain links TRBV5-4 to TRBJ2-1; TRBD1 matches 9 bases. V shed 4 bases, J shed 2 bases, and the junction held 4 bases outside the gene matches. The length of the CDR3 is 15 residues. Germline CDR1 is SGHNT and CDR2 is YYREEE (reference sequence). CDR3 sequence (DNA): TGTGCCAGCAGCCCTAGACAGGGGGCCTACAATGAGCAGTTCTTC. This gives the protein CASSPRQGAYNEQFF.

In DNA form, the CDR3 reads TGTGCCAGCAGCCTAAGAGGGGCGGGAGTGCTGGAGACCCAGTACTTC. Translating gives CASSLRGAGVLETQYF. The rearrangement joins TRBV7-9 to TRBJ2-5; 7 bases are shared with TRBD2. Trimming at V came to 5 bases and at J to 5 bases, leaving 14 bases not matched to a gene. The CDR3 totals 16 residues. Per the germline V gene, CDR1 is SEHNR and CDR2 is FQNEAQ (reference sequence).

V gene TRBV28 combines with J gene TRBJ1-2, with 7 bases aligning to TRBD1. The CDR3 length is 14 residues. The V and J ends lost 6 bases and 5 bases, in that order; junction bases with no gene match: 9. Looked up from germline, CDR1 is MDHEN and CDR2 is SYDVKM. The chain's CDR3 is CASSPGQAPYGYTF. CDR3 DNA sequence: TGTGCCAGCAGCCCTGGACAGGCCCCGTATGGCTACACCTTC.